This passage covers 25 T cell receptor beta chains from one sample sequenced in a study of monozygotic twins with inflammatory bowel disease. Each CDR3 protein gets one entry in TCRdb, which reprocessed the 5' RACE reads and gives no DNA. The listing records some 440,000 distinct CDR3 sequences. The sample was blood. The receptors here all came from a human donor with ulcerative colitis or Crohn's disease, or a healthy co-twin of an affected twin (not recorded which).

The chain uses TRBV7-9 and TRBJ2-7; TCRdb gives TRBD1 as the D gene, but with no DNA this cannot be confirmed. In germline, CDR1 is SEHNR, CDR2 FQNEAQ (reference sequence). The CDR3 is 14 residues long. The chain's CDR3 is CASSSDRESYEQYF.

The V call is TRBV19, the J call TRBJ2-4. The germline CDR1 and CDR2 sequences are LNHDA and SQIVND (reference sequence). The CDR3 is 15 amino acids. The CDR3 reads CCSKASFSAKNIQYF.

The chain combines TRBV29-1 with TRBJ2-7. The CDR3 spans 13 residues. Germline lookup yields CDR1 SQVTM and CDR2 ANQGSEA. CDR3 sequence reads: CSVVVDPSYEQYF.

This CDR3 is CASLEPNTGELFF. This sequence joins TRBV5-1 and TRBJ2-2. In germline, CDR1 is SGHRS, CDR2 YFSETQ. The CDR3 covers 13 residues.

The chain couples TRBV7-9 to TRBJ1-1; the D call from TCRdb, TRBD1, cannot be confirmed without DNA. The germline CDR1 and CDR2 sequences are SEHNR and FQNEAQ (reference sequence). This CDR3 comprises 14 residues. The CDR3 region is CASSLGGMSSEAFF.

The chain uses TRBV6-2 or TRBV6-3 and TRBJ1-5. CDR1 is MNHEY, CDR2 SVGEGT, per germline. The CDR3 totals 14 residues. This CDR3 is CASSSYGLNQPQHF.

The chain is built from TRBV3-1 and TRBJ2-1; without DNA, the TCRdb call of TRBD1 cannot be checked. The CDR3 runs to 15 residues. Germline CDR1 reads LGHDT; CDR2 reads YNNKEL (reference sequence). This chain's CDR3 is CASSQDQGARNEQFF.

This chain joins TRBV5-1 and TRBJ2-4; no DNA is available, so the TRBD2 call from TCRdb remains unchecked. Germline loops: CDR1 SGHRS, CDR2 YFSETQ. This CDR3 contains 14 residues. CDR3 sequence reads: CASRKREGPDIQYF.

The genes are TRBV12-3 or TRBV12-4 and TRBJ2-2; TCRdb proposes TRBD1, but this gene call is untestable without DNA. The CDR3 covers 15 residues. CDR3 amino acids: CASSRQGVRSGELFF.

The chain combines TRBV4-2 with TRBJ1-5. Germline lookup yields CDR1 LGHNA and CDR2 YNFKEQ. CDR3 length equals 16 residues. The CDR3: CASSQEEGTGNQPQHF.

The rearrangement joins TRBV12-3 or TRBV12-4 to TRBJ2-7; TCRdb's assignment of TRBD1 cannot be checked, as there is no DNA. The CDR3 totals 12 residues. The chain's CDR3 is CASSGQSYEQYF.

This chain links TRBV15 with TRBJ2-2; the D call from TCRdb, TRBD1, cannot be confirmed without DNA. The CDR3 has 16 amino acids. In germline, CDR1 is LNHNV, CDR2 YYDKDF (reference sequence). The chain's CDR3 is CATSRDRVGKGGELFF.

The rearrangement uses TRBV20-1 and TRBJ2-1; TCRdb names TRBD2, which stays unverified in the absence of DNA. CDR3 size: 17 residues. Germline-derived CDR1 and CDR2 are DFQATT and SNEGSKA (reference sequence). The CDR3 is CSATTTSGRGSYNEQFF.

CDR3 region: CASSWTYMNTEAFF. The chain is built from TRBV5-5 and TRBJ1-1. The CDR3 sequence is 14 residues long. The germline gives CDR1 SGHKS, CDR2 YYEKEE (reference sequence).

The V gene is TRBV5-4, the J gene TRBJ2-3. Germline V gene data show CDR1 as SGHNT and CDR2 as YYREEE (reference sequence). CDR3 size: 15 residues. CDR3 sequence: CASSSDLYSTDTQYF.

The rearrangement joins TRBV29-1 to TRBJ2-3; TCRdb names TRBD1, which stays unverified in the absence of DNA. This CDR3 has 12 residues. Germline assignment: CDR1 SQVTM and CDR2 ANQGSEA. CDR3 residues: CSVQGGTDTQYF.

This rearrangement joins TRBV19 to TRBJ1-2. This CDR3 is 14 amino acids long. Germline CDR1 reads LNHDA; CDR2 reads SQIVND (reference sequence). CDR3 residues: CASSIGRTNYGYTF.

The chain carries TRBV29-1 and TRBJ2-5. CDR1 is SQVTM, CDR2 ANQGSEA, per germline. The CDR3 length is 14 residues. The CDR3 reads CSVDDLQIQETQYF.

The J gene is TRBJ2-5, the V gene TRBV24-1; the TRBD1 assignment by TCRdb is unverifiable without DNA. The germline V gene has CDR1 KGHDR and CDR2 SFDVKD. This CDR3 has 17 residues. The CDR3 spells CATSDLTPDTKGETQYF.

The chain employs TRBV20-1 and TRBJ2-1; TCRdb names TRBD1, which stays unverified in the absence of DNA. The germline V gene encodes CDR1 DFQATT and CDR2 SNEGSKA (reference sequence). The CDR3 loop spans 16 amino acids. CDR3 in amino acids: CSAREAGTVGYNEQFF.

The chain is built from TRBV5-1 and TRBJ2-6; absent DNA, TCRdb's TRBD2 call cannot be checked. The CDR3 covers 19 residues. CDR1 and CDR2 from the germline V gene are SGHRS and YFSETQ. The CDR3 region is CASSLAQTSGSSGANVLTF. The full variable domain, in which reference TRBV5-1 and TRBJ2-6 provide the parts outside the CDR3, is KAGVTQTPRYLIKTRGQQVTLSCSPISGHRSVSWYQQTPGQGLQFLFEYFSETQRNKGNFPGRFSGRQFSNSRSEMNVSTLELGDSALYLCASSLAQTSGSSGANVLTFGAGSRLTVL.

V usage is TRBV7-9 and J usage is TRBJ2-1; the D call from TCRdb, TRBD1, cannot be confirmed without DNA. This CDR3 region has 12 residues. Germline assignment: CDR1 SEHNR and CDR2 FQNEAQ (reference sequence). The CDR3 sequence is CASSSRENEQFF.

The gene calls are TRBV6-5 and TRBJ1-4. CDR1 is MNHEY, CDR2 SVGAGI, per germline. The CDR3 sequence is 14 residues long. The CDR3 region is CASSSVREGEKLFF.

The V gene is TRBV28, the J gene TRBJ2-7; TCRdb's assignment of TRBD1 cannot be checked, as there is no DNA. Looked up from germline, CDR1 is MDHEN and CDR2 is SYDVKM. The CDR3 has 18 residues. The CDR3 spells CASSLIMFGGTGGKEQYF.

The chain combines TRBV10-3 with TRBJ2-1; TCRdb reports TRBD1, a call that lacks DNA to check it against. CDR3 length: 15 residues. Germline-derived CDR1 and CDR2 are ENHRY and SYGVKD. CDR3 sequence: CAISELGARVNEQFF.